A selection of T cell receptor beta chains follows, all from one sample in a study of T cell repertoires in cytomegalovirus infection. TCRdb fed the reads into MiXCR, producing one record per CDR3 protein. The table includes 360,000 or so distinct CDR3 sequences, about 35% detected once. Their target antigens are unknown. Sequenced here: cultured PBMCs, sampled from culture after CMV antigen stimulation. Receptors originate from a human donor in good health (CMV status not recorded). Some clones in this sample may be carry-over from other donors' samples. Each CDR3 is given with its conserved first and last residue. The order of the fields is clone size, J gene, V gene, D gene, CDR3 DNA, CDR3 protein. The D gene is left open where the match is weak. Where a row states a size, it is once, few, many or the class of an expanded clone; other rows omit it.

clone_size: many
j_call: TRBJ1-3
v_call: TRBV7-9
d_call: NA
cdr3_nt: TGTGCCAGCAGCTACCGGGACCAAATTACTACACCTGGAAACACCATATATTTT
cdr3_aa: CASSYRDQITTPGNTIYF

clone_size: NA
j_call: TRBJ2-4
v_call: TRBV10-3
d_call: TRBD2
cdr3_nt: TGTGCCATCAGTGAATCTAGCGGGATTGCCAAAAACATTCAGTACTTC
cdr3_aa: CAISESSGIAKNIQYF

clone_size: NA
j_call: TRBJ2-1
v_call: TRBV10-2
d_call: TRBD2
cdr3_nt: TGCGCCAGCAGGGTGACTAGCGGGAGATTAAATGAGCAGTTCTTC
cdr3_aa: CASRVTSGRLNEQFF

clone_size: NA
j_call: TRBJ1-5
v_call: TRBV7-8
d_call: TRBD1
cdr3_nt: TGTGCCAGCAGCTTTGGACAGGGGGGCCAGCCCCAGCATTTT
cdr3_aa: CASSFGQGGQPQHF

clone_size: few
j_call: TRBJ2-3
v_call: TRBV7-8
d_call: TRBD2
cdr3_nt: TGTGCCAGCAGCAAACGAGATGGGAGCGGGACGGTCACAGATACGCAGTATTTT
cdr3_aa: CASSKRDGSGTVTDTQYF

clone_size: NA
j_call: TRBJ2-1
v_call: TRBV15
d_call: NA
cdr3_nt: TGTGCCACCAGCAGAGATGAGAGCTCCTACAATGAGCAGTTCTTC
cdr3_aa: CATSRDESSYNEQFF

clone_size: many
j_call: TRBJ2-5
v_call: TRBV7-3
d_call: NA
cdr3_nt: TGTGCCAGCAGCCCGCGCGGGTTGGAGACCCAGTACTTC
cdr3_aa: CASSPRGLETQYF

clone_size: many
j_call: TRBJ2-5
v_call: TRBV7-3
d_call: TRBD2
cdr3_nt: TGTGCCAGCAGCCTTCAAGCGGGATCGGGTATGGGGGCCCAGTACTTC
cdr3_aa: CASSLQAGSGMGAQYF

clone_size: NA
j_call: TRBJ2-1
v_call: TRBV7-2
d_call: NA
cdr3_nt: TGTGCCAGCAGCTTACGCAGGGCCGATGAGCAGTTCTTC
cdr3_aa: CASSLRRADEQFF

clone_size: few
j_call: TRBJ2-5
v_call: TRBV28
d_call: NA
cdr3_nt: TGTGCCAGCAGTTTCACAGGGTTCCAAGAGACCCAGTACTTC
cdr3_aa: CASSFTGFQETQYF

clone_size: NA
j_call: TRBJ1-6
v_call: TRBV20-1
d_call: TRBD1
cdr3_nt: TGCAGTGCTAGACCTAGACCGGGACAGGGCGATAGCTCCTATAATTCACCCCTCCACTTT
cdr3_aa: CSARPRPGQGDSSYNSPLHF

clone_size: NA
j_call: TRBJ1-1
v_call: TRBV4-3
d_call: TRBD1
cdr3_nt: TGCGCCAGCAGCCAGGACGGACAGGGGGCCGTTTGGGCTTTCTTT
cdr3_aa: CASSQDGQGAVWAFF

clone_size: few
j_call: TRBJ1-2
v_call: TRBV28
d_call: TRBD1
cdr3_nt: TGTGCCAGCAGCCGGCACCGGACAGGAGCTAACTATGGCTACACCTTC
cdr3_aa: CASSRHRTGANYGYTF

clone_size: few
j_call: TRBJ2-7
v_call: TRBV12-3/TRBV12-4
d_call: NA
cdr3_nt: TGTGCCAGCAGTTTGTCTGCGGGACCTTACGAGCAGTACTTC
cdr3_aa: CASSLSAGPYEQYF

clone_size: NA
j_call: TRBJ1-5
v_call: TRBV19
d_call: NA
cdr3_nt: TGTGCCAGTATCGGGACAACCCCCAATCAGCCCCAGCATTTT
cdr3_aa: CASIGTTPNQPQHF

clone_size: NA
j_call: TRBJ2-7
v_call: TRBV6-2/TRBV6-3
d_call: TRBD1
cdr3_nt: TGTGCCAGCAGTTACGGGACAGGGATGATCTACGAGCAGTACTTC
cdr3_aa: CASSYGTGMIYEQYF

clone_size: NA
j_call: TRBJ2-3
v_call: TRBV12-3/TRBV12-4
d_call: TRBD2
cdr3_nt: TGTGCCAGCAGCCCACGGACTAGCGGGAGTCAAGATACGCAGTATTTT
cdr3_aa: CASSPRTSGSQDTQYF

clone_size: NA
j_call: TRBJ1-6
v_call: TRBV12-3/TRBV12-4
d_call: NA
cdr3_nt: TGTGCCAGCAGCCCAGGGGTGGTTTCACCCCTCCACTTT
cdr3_aa: CASSPGVVSPLHF

clone_size: NA
j_call: TRBJ2-7
v_call: TRBV29-1
d_call: NA
cdr3_nt: TGCAGCGTTGTCGGGGCCCGCTACTACGAGCAGTACTTC
cdr3_aa: CSVVGARYYEQYF

clone_size: once
j_call: TRBJ2-3
v_call: TRBV18
d_call: TRBD2
cdr3_nt: TGTGCCAGCTCACCAAGCCTCGTAGGCGGGGGGATCACAGATACGCAGTATTTT
cdr3_aa: CASSPSLVGGGITDTQYF

clone_size: few
j_call: TRBJ2-1
v_call: TRBV20-1
d_call: NA
cdr3_nt: TGCAGTGCTAGAGGAGAGATAAGCTCCTACAATGAGCAGTTCTTC
cdr3_aa: CSARGEISSYNEQFF

clone_size: NA
j_call: TRBJ1-2
v_call: TRBV6-5
d_call: TRBD1
cdr3_nt: TGTGCCAGCAGTCACGGACAGGGGTTGTATGGCTACACCTTC
cdr3_aa: CASSHGQGLYGYTF

clone_size: few
j_call: TRBJ2-1
v_call: TRBV7-6
d_call: TRBD2
cdr3_nt: TGTGCCAGCAGCTTAGGGGCGAGGAGCGGGGACAATGAGCAGTTCTTC
cdr3_aa: CASSLGARSGDNEQFF

clone_size: few
j_call: TRBJ1-5
v_call: TRBV4-1
d_call: NA
cdr3_nt: TGCGCCAGCAGCCCCTCGATGGGGGAGAATCAGCCCCAGCATTTT
cdr3_aa: CASSPSMGENQPQHF

clone_size: few
j_call: TRBJ2-1
v_call: TRBV7-2
d_call: TRBD2
cdr3_nt: TGTGCCAGCACCCCTCTGCGGACTAGCTTCGATGAGCAGTTCTTC
cdr3_aa: CASTPLRTSFDEQFF

clone_size: many
j_call: TRBJ2-1
v_call: TRBV7-6
d_call: NA
cdr3_nt: TGTGCCAGCAGCTTAGTAGCGAGTCACAATGAGCAGTTCTTC
cdr3_aa: CASSLVASHNEQFF

clone_size: once
j_call: TRBJ1-2
v_call: TRBV11-2
d_call: NA
cdr3_nt: TGTGCCAGCAGCTCGTACGCTGAAAGTAACTATGGCTACACCTTC
cdr3_aa: CASSSYAESNYGYTF

clone_size: NA
j_call: TRBJ1-2
v_call: TRBV7-8
d_call: NA
cdr3_nt: TGTGCCAGCAGCTTAAGAGGAGGGGCCGTGGAGGGAAGTAACTATGGCTACACCTTC
cdr3_aa: CASSLRGGAVEGSNYGYTF

clone_size: NA
j_call: TRBJ2-2
v_call: TRBV6-5
d_call: TRBD2
cdr3_nt: TGTGCCAGCAGTGAACAACTAGCGGGAGCCGGGGAGCTGTTTTTT
cdr3_aa: CASSEQLAGAGELFF

clone_size: NA
j_call: TRBJ2-1
v_call: TRBV27
d_call: TRBD2
cdr3_nt: TGTGCCAGCAGTTTAACCGGGAGGGCCGTCTTCCAGTTCTTC
cdr3_aa: CASSLTGRAVFQFF

clone_size: few
j_call: TRBJ2-5
v_call: TRBV4-2
d_call: TRBD2
cdr3_nt: TGTGCCAGCACCACGGGACTAGCGGGAGAAGAGACCCAGTACTTC
cdr3_aa: CASTTGLAGEETQYF

clone_size: NA
j_call: TRBJ1-1
v_call: TRBV28
d_call: NA
cdr3_nt: TGTGCCAGCAGTCGATACCGGGACACCACTGAAGCTTTCTTT
cdr3_aa: CASSRYRDTTEAFF

clone_size: many
j_call: TRBJ1-2
v_call: TRBV7-2
d_call: NA
cdr3_nt: TGTGCCAGCAGCTGGGGACTGGGTGGCTACACCTTC
cdr3_aa: CASSWGLGGYTF

clone_size: once
j_call: TRBJ1-4
v_call: TRBV28
d_call: TRBD1
cdr3_nt: TGTGCCGGAAGGACAGGGACTAATGAAAAACTGTTTTTT
cdr3_aa: CAGRTGTNEKLFF

clone_size: NA
j_call: TRBJ2-5
v_call: TRBV28
d_call: NA
cdr3_nt: TGTGCCAGCAGTCCTTTACTAGTGTACCAAGAGACCCAGTACTTC
cdr3_aa: CASSPLLVYQETQYF

clone_size: many
j_call: TRBJ1-4
v_call: TRBV7-9
d_call: NA
cdr3_nt: TGTGCCAGCAGCTCCCCGTCGGGGACGAAACTGTTTTTT
cdr3_aa: CASSSPSGTKLFF

clone_size: few
j_call: TRBJ1-2
v_call: TRBV25-1
d_call: NA
cdr3_nt: TGTGCCAGCGAAGGGCGGAATAACTATGGCTACACCTTC
cdr3_aa: CASEGRNNYGYTF

clone_size: NA
j_call: TRBJ1-5
v_call: TRBV6-2/TRBV6-3
d_call: NA
cdr3_nt: TGTGCCAGCAGTTACTCTAGGGCAGGGGATCAGCCCCAGCATTTT
cdr3_aa: CASSYSRAGDQPQHF

clone_size: NA
j_call: TRBJ1-2
v_call: TRBV6-2/TRBV6-3
d_call: TRBD1
cdr3_nt: TGTGCCAGCAGTTACCCGGGACAGGGATACTATGGCTACACCTTC
cdr3_aa: CASSYPGQGYYGYTF

clone_size: few
j_call: TRBJ1-2
v_call: TRBV12-3/TRBV12-4
d_call: NA
cdr3_nt: TGTGCCAGCAGCCATGCACAGGGAGCCCTAAGCTATGGCTACACCTTC
cdr3_aa: CASSHAQGALSYGYTF

clone_size: NA
j_call: TRBJ1-5
v_call: TRBV12-3/TRBV12-4
d_call: NA
cdr3_nt: TGTGCCAGCAGTTTAGGAGCGTACAATCAGCCCCAGCATTTT
cdr3_aa: CASSLGAYNQPQHF

clone_size: NA
j_call: TRBJ2-2
v_call: TRBV25-1
d_call: TRBD2
cdr3_nt: TGTGCCAGCAGTCGTAGGGAGGGGGGGGAGCTGTTTTTT
cdr3_aa: CASSRREGGELFF

clone_size: many
j_call: TRBJ2-3
v_call: TRBV7-2
d_call: NA
cdr3_nt: TGTGCCAGCAGACCTACGGCTGCGGTGCGCACAGATACGCAGTATTTT
cdr3_aa: CASRPTAAVRTDTQYF

clone_size: many
j_call: TRBJ2-3
v_call: TRBV7-3
d_call: NA
cdr3_nt: TGTGCCAGCAGCTCCTCTAGCGAGGATACGCAGTATTTT
cdr3_aa: CASSSSSEDTQYF

clone_size: many
j_call: TRBJ2-1
v_call: TRBV7-2
d_call: NA
cdr3_nt: TGTGCCAGCAGCTACCGCCCGACGGCGAGAACCAACAATGAGCAGTTCTTC
cdr3_aa: CASSYRPTARTNNEQFF

clone_size: many
j_call: TRBJ2-7
v_call: TRBV7-2
d_call: TRBD2
cdr3_nt: TGTGCCAGCAGCTTTGGCGGGAGGGCTTACGAGCAGTACTTC
cdr3_aa: CASSFGGRAYEQYF

clone_size: few
j_call: TRBJ1-5
v_call: TRBV19
d_call: NA
cdr3_nt: TGTGCCAGTAGCCCGGGACCGACCACCAGACAGCCCCAGCATTTT
cdr3_aa: CASSPGPTTRQPQHF

clone_size: NA
j_call: TRBJ2-1
v_call: TRBV19
d_call: NA
cdr3_nt: TGTGCCAGTACTGGGGCGGAGTATTCCTACAATGAGCAGTTCTTC
cdr3_aa: CASTGAEYSYNEQFF

clone_size: many
j_call: TRBJ2-3
v_call: TRBV7-2
d_call: NA
cdr3_nt: TGTGCCAGCACCTCCGGGGCAGGGGCTAGCACAGATACGCAGTATTTT
cdr3_aa: CASTSGAGASTDTQYF

clone_size: NA
j_call: TRBJ1-2
v_call: TRBV6-5
d_call: NA
cdr3_nt: TGTGCCAGCAGCTTAGCCGGGACATTCGATGGCTACACCTTC
cdr3_aa: CASSLAGTFDGYTF